These 30 T cell receptor beta chains originate from one sample sequenced in a study of T cells in Graves' hyperthyroidism and ophthalmopathy. RNA transcripts served as the template for amplifying TCR beta CDR3 regions. The HTBI set primed first-round TCR CDR3 RT-PCR. TCRdb analysed the multiplex PCR reads with MiXCR anew, one entry per CDR3 protein. The sample holds fewer than 700,000 distinct CDR3 sequences, roughly a sixth seen once. The sequenced material came from blood. These receptor sequences come from a woman aged 18-30 years with Graves' ophthalmopathy.

The rearrangement uses TRBV20-1 and TRBJ1-1; D unclear. The CDR3 runs 12 residues. Germline CDR1 is DFQATT and CDR2 is SNEGSKA (reference sequence). V dropped 3 bases and J dropped 5 bases, with 10 bases sitting between them. This CDR3 is CSAREGSTEAFF. The DNA of the CDR3 is TGCAGTGCTAGGGAGGGTAGTACTGAAGCTTTCTTT.

The chain uses TRBV5-1 and TRBJ2-1; the match to TRBD2 covers 8 bases. The CDR3 is made up of 16 amino acids. With V trimmed by 1 base and J by 6 bases, 9 bases remained unmatched. In germline, CDR1 is SGHRS, CDR2 YFSETQ. This CDR3 is CASSLIGGGILNEQFF. The CDR3 DNA reads as TGCGCCAGCAGCTTGATCGGGGGGGGCATCCTCAATGAGCAGTTCTTC.

In this sample, this clonotype turned up many times. The chain joins TRBV2 to TRBJ1-2; 7 bases line up with TRBD1. J was trimmed by 5 bases and V by 3 bases; bases with no gene match: 3. CDR3 length: 13 residues. CDR1 SNHLY and CDR2 FYNNEI come from the germline V gene. CDR3 protein: CASSERQGYGYTF. CDR3 sequence (DNA): TGTGCCAGCAGTGAGAGACAGGGTTATGGCTACACCTTC.

The table lists this clonotype with a few counts. The chain combines TRBV9 with TRBJ1-1; D perhaps matches TRBD1 (6 bases). The CDR3 is made up of 16 amino acids. Per the germline V gene, CDR1 is SGDLS and CDR2 is YYNGEE. V dropped 4 bases and J dropped 5 bases, with 21 bases sitting between them. The CDR3 loop reads CASSPEGGKRGTEAFF. CDR3 DNA sequence: TGTGCCAGCAGCCCAGAAGGGGGGAAAAGAGGGACTGAAGCTTTCTTT.

This clonotype turned up a few times. The chain couples TRBV20-1 to TRBJ1-1; TRBD1 might be the D (5 bases). Trimming cost V 5 bases and J 5 bases, with 12 bases left between them. Per the germline V gene, CDR1 is DFQATT and CDR2 is SNEGSKA (reference sequence). CDR3 length: 12 amino acids. CDR3 DNA: TGCAGTGCTCAGGGATTGGGGACTGAAGCTTTCTTT. This encodes CSAQGLGTEAFF.

This chain uses TRBV15 with TRBJ2-7, with a tentative D call TRBD1 (5 bases). The CDR3 runs 14 residues. The germline gives CDR1 LNHNV, CDR2 YYDKDF (reference sequence). V shed 0 bases and J shed 3 bases, with 9 bases lying between them. This CDR3 is CATSRETDYYEQYF. In DNA form, the CDR3 reads TGTGCCACCAGCAGAGAGACAGATTACTACGAGCAGTACTTC.

The chain is built from TRBV27 and TRBJ1-2, with D hard to call. Per germline, CDR1 MNHEY and CDR2 SMNVEV (reference sequence). The CDR3 covers 15 residues. Trimming removed 7 bases at V and 7 bases at J, with 22 bases between. CDR3 amino acids: CASTPAGKNASGYTF. The CDR3 DNA follows: TGTGCCAGCACCCCGGCAGGAAAGAACGCTTCTGGCTACACCTTC.

This clonotype showed up many times. The chain has TRBV11-2 and TRBJ1-6; TRBD1 agrees at 7 bases. Germline V gives CDR1 SGHAT, CDR2 FQNNGV. The ends lost 2 bases at V and 10 bases at J; junction bases unmatched: 11. The CDR3 has 16 residues. In nucleotides, the CDR3 is TGTGCCAGCAGCTTAAGAGACAGGGAATTAGGGTCACCCCTCCACTTT. Translated, it gives CASSLRDRELGSPLHF.

In this sample, this clonotype turned up many times. The chain employs TRBV18 and TRBJ1-4; possible D gene TRBD1, 6 bases. V gave up 0 bases and J gave up 7 bases, with 9 bases separating them. Germline CDR1 reads KGHSH; CDR2 reads LQKENI. The CDR3 spans 14 residues. CDR3 DNA sequence: TGTGCCAGCTCACCACCAGGGGGGACTGAAAAACTGTTTTTT. Amino acids: CASSPPGGTEKLFF.

The V and J genes are TRBV5-1 and TRBJ2-1; no reliable D call. The CDR3 loop spans 12 amino acids. CDR1 is SGHRS, CDR2 YFSETQ, per germline. Trimming cost V 4 bases and J 8 bases, with 10 bases left between them. The CDR3 DNA reads TGCGCCAGCAGCCCCGGCGAAGATGAGCAGTTCTTC. It translates to CASSPGEDEQFF.

This clonotype was counted only a few times. The V and J genes are TRBV7-9 and TRBJ2-1; 7 nucleotides match TRBD2. Germline V gene sequence: CDR1 SEHNR, CDR2 FQNEAQ (reference sequence). The CDR3 is 16 residues long. The trim removed 5 bases at V and 2 bases at J, leaving 9 bases unmatched. In DNA form, the CDR3 reads TGTGCCAGCAGCCCAGCGGTAGCGGGCGCCTACAATGAGCAGTTCTTC. As protein: CASSPAVAGAYNEQFF.

The chain has TRBV5-6 and TRBJ2-2, with a tentative D call TRBD2 (7 bases). The V and J ends lost 4 bases and 4 bases respectively, with 17 bases between them. CDR3 length: 16 amino acids. Germline lookup yields CDR1 SGHDT and CDR2 YYEEEE. Written as DNA, the CDR3 is TGTGCCAGCAGCCCCTTGGGGGGGCTGGGCACCGGGGAGCTGTTTTTT. It translates to CASSPLGGLGTGELFF. The full variable domain, with the rest looked up from reference TRBV5-6 and TRBJ2-2, is DAGVTQSPTHLIKTRGQQVTLRCSPKSGHDTVSWYQQALGQGPQFIFQYYEEEERQRGNFPDRFSGHQFPNYSSELNVNALLLGDSALYLCASSPLGGLGTGELFFGEGSRLTVL.

This clonotype was found many times. This chain links TRBV27 with TRBJ2-1, with D possibly TRBD2 on 6 matching bases. V lost 3 bases and J 1 base, leaving 19 bases between the germline ends. CDR3 length: 18 residues. From germline, CDR1 is MNHEY and CDR2 SMNVEV (reference sequence). The CDR3 reads CASSFLGRRASSYNEQFF. As DNA, the CDR3 is TGTGCCAGCAGTTTCCTAGGACGGAGGGCTTCTTCCTACAATGAGCAGTTCTTC.

The V gene is TRBV20-1, the J gene TRBJ2-7; 10 bases are a match to TRBD1. V was clipped by 4 bases and J by 7 bases; unmatched bases: 10. CDR3 length: 14 amino acids. Germline lookup yields CDR1 DFQATT and CDR2 SNEGSKA (reference sequence). The DNA of the CDR3 is TGCAGTGCTACCCCCCCGGGACAGGGGTTAGAGCAGTACTTC. It specifies CSATPPGQGLEQYF.

This clonotype was observed many times. The rearrangement joins TRBV28 to TRBJ2-5; either TRBD1 or TRBD2 may supply D (5 bases each). The CDR3 totals 17 residues. Germline V gives CDR1 MDHEN, CDR2 SYDVKM. V was clipped by 3 bases and J by 5 bases, with 22 bases between them. The CDR3 loop reads CASSFTGRVGEGETQYF. In nucleotides, the CDR3 is TGTGCCAGCAGTTTTACAGGAAGGGTTGGAGAGGGTGAGACCCAGTACTTC. Looking up the rest from reference TRBV28 and TRBJ2-5 gives the full variable domain: DVKVTQSSRYLVKRTGEKVFLECVQDMDHENMFWYRQDPGLGLRLIYFSYDVKMKEKGDIPEGYSVSREKKERFSLILESASTNQTSMYLCASSFTGRVGEGETQYFGPGTRLLVL.

Ten or more counts support this clonotype. This chain uses TRBV28 with TRBJ1-1; a weak D match, TRBD1 (6 bases). Per the germline V gene, CDR1 is MDHEN and CDR2 is SYDVKM. V was trimmed by 2 bases and J by 3 bases, leaving 10 bases between them. The length of the CDR3 is 14 residues. In nucleotides, the CDR3 is TGTGCCAGCAGTTTAGGAGGGGGAGACACTGAAGCTTTCTTT. This translates into CASSLGGGDTEAFF.

The chain couples TRBV18 to TRBJ1-1, with TRBD1 as a possible D gene (6 bases). V lost 3 bases and J lost 3, with 17 bases in between. Per germline, CDR1 KGHSH and CDR2 LQKENI. The CDR3 has 16 amino acids. The CDR3 DNA follows: TGTGCCAGCTCACCCCCCGTACGGGGGCAAGACACTGAAGCTTTCTTT. Translated, it gives CASSPPVRGQDTEAFF.

This chain joins TRBV29-1 and TRBJ1-2; 9 bases agree with TRBD1. The V and J ends lost 4 bases and 4 bases, in that order; junction bases with no gene match: 10. In germline, CDR1 is SQVTM, CDR2 ANQGSEA. This CDR3 is built from 15 residues. The CDR3 nucleotides are TGCAGCGTTGTCCGCCGGGACAGGGTGTTCTATGGCTACACCTTC. Translating gives CSVVRRDRVFYGYTF.

To note about this clonotype: The junction shows a germline mismatch at one end, possibly a read error. This chain uses TRBV4-1 with TRBJ2-1, with 7 bases fitting TRBD2. Germline CDR1 reads MGHRA; CDR2 reads YSYEKL. The CDR3 is 17 amino acids. The CDR3 region is CASSQEPSSGTYNEQFF. Written as DNA, the CDR3 is TGTGCCAGCAGCCAGGAACCTTCCAGCGGGACCTACAATGAGCAGTTCTTC.

This clonotype came up a few times. The CDR3 coding sequence is TGTGCCAGTAGTCGGGAGGGTCGAACTGAAGCTTTCTTT. It codes for CASSREGRTEAFF. The genes are TRBV19 and TRBJ1-1; no clear D. Germline-derived CDR1 and CDR2 are LNHDA and SQIVND (reference sequence). The V end was cut by 5 bases, the J end by 5 bases, with 12 bases between. The CDR3 length is 13 residues.

This clonotype was seen only a few times. The rearrangement uses TRBV7-9 and TRBJ1-2, with 9 bases matching TRBD1. Germline V CDR1 and CDR2: SEHNR, FQNEAQ (reference sequence). J gave up 4 bases and V 3 bases, and 3 bases lay outside the gene matches. This CDR3 has 14 residues. CDR3 in amino acids: CASSFRDRAYGYTF. DNA of the CDR3: TGTGCCAGCAGCTTCCGGGACAGGGCCTATGGCTACACCTTC.

This clonotype has only a few counts. The genes are TRBV19 and TRBJ1-1; D is possibly TRBD1 (5 bases). This CDR3 has 15 amino acids. Trimming removed 5 bases from V and 2 bases from J, with 15 bases in between. The germline V gene encodes CDR1 LNHDA and CDR2 SQIVND (reference sequence). This chain's CDR3 is CASSEGALGNTEAFF. As DNA, the CDR3 is TGTGCCAGTAGTGAAGGGGCCTTGGGAAACACTGAAGCTTTCTTT.

This chain uses TRBV29-1 with TRBJ1-4; 9 nucleotides align to TRBD1. Germline V gene data show CDR1 as SQVTM and CDR2 as ANQGSEA. V lost 4 bases, J lost 4 bases, and 10 bases stayed unmatched. CDR3 length: 16 amino acids. This chain's CDR3 is CSVGSTGGLINEKLFF. The CDR3 nucleotides read TGCAGCGTTGGCAGTACAGGGGGCCTAATTAATGAAAAACTGTTTTTT. Looking up the rest from reference TRBV29-1 and TRBJ1-4 gives the full variable domain: SAVISQKPSRDICQRGTSLTIQCQVDSQVTMMFWYRQQPGQSLTLIATANQGSEATYESGFVIDKFPISRPNLTFSTLTVSNMSPEDSSIYLCSVGSTGGLINEKLFFGSGTQLSVL.

This chain links TRBV19 with TRBJ1-2; 7 nucleotides agree with TRBD1. V lost 6 bases to trimming and J lost 1 base; unmatched junction nucleotides: 11. This CDR3 region has 16 residues. The V gene's germline CDR1 is LNHDA and CDR2 SQIVND (reference sequence). The CDR3 nucleotides read TGTGCCAGTAGCCTGGTGAGGGACAGTGGTAACTATGGCTACACCTTC. It translates to CASSLVRDSGNYGYTF.

The chain combines TRBV7-3 with TRBJ2-3; 12 bases agree with TRBD2. The germline CDR1 and CDR2 sequences are SGHTA and FQGTGA. CDR3 length: 16 residues. V was pared by 5 bases and J by 4 bases, with 7 bases of the junction left unmatched. CDR3 in amino acids: CASSAATSGRSDTQYF. CDR3 sequence (DNA): TGTGCCAGCAGCGCCGCGACTAGCGGGAGATCAGATACGCAGTATTTT.

This chain uses TRBV20-1 with TRBJ2-2, with TRBD2 identical over 13 bases. Looked up from germline, CDR1 is DFQATT and CDR2 is SNEGSKA (reference sequence). CDR3 length: 17 residues. V was clipped by 4 bases and J by 1 base; unmatched bases: 6. The CDR3 DNA sequence: TGCAGTGCTATGGGACTAGCGGGGAGTCGGAACACCGGGGAGCTGTTTTTT. Protein product: CSAMGLAGSRNTGELFF.

This clonotype came up many times. CDR3 coding DNA: TGTGCCAGCAGCGCCTTGACAGGTCCGAATGAAAAACTGTTTTTT. Encoded protein: CASSALTGPNEKLFF. This sequence joins TRBV9 and TRBJ1-4, with D maybe TRBD1 (6 bases). V was clipped by 3 bases and J by 5 bases, with 14 bases between them. CDR1 is SGDLS and CDR2 is YYNGEE in the germline V gene. The CDR3 is 15 residues long.

This chain links TRBV12-5 with TRBJ1-2, with no clear D. The germline CDR1 and CDR2 sequences are LGHNT and FRNRAP. V lost 3 bases and J 6 bases, leaving 11 bases between the germline ends. This CDR3 region has 13 residues. The CDR3 sequence is CASGFVKGDGYTF. Here the CDR3 DNA reads TGTGCTAGTGGTTTTGTGAAGGGCGATGGCTACACCTTC.

At least ten counts were recorded for this clonotype. The rearrangement uses TRBV28 and TRBJ2-7; 12 bases map to TRBD2. V gave up 1 base and J gave up 0 bases; unmatched junction bases: 4. The CDR3 has 17 residues. Germline V gene lookup returns CDR1 MDHEN and CDR2 SYDVKM. The CDR3 nucleotides are TGTGCCAGCAGTTTATTCAAGACTAGCGGGAGCTCCTACGAGCAGTACTTC. Amino acid sequence: CASSLFKTSGSSYEQYF.

J is TRBJ1-1 and V is TRBV7-8, with D tentatively TRBD1 (5 bases). The CDR3 runs to 15 residues. Germline CDR1 reads SGHVS; CDR2 reads FQNEAQ. The V end lost 0 bases, the J end lost 3 bases, and 11 bases lay between the germline ends. CDR3 amino acids: CASSLAGGFDTEAFF. In DNA form, the CDR3 reads TGTGCCAGCAGCTTAGCGGGGGGTTTCGACACTGAAGCTTTCTTT.